The clone carrying this TCR beta chain was detected once. Its antigen is not identified. V gave up 4 bases and J gave up 0 bases; unmatched junction bases: 5. Germline V gives CDR1 SGHNT, CDR2 YENEEA. The CDR3 runs 16 residues. These data originate in a study of shared clonotypes between healthy human individuals. Study summary: The people who gave samples were two women and a few men aged 18 to 49. Broader study findings: Lower generation probabilities were found for non-shared clonotypes than for those shared by all four donors. In general, naive subsets displayed greater estimated richness than memory subsets did.

Assay used: immunoSEQ multiplex PCR; TCRdb lists only in-frame clones, some missing. The table has about 1.5 million clones, roughly 96% seen once. This clonotype was sampled from a man between 25 and 39 years old in good health. Material for sequencing was naive CD4+ T cells sorted from blood. Noted subset: CD45RA+ positively selected. This rearrangement joins TRBV11-3 to TRBJ2-1, with 8 nucleotides matching TRBD2. In DNA, the CDR3 is TGTGCCAGCAGCTCCAGCGGGAGTGTCTCCTACAATGAGCAGTTCTTC. Translation gives CASSSSGSVSYNEQFF.